The 11 T cell receptor beta chains below come from one sample, sequenced in a study of type 1 and type 2 diabetes patients. PCR was run on genomic DNA. A primer set of 30 forward and 13 reverse primers amplified the CDR3. In TCRdb, the multiplex PCR reads were re-called with MiXCR into one record per CDR3 protein. This table has about 250,000 distinct CDR3 sequences, 47% appearing once. The sequenced sample was peripheral blood mononuclear cells (PBMCs). The receptors were sampled from a man aged 18 to 29 with type 2 diabetes.

This chain links TRBV7-8 with TRBJ2-5; 7 bases fit TRBD2. Germline CDR1 reads SGHVS; CDR2 reads FQNEAQ. The CDR3 is 16 residues long. After removal of 3 bases from V and 1 base from J, the junction contained 8 bases not matched to a gene. The CDR3 region has the DNA TGTGCCAGCAGCTTCGGGGGGAGCCGACTCCAAGAGACCCAGTACTTC. Protein: CASSFGGSRLQETQYF.

This clonotype turned up a few times. The V gene is TRBV20-1, the J gene TRBJ2-7; a weak D match, TRBD1 (5 bases). The CDR3 is 15 residues long. CDR1 is DFQATT, CDR2 SNEGSKA, per germline (reference sequence). Trimming pared 0 bases from V and 1 base from J, leaving 13 bases between. The CDR3 sequence: CSARDPGLGSYEQYF. CDR3 DNA sequence: TGCAGTGCTAGAGATCCAGGGTTAGGGTCCTACGAGCAGTACTTC.

This sequence joins TRBV15 and TRBJ2-5, with TRBD1 identical over 7 bases. CDR3 length: 15 residues. With V trimmed by 0 bases and J by 2 bases, 3 bases remained unmatched. The germline gives CDR1 LNHNV, CDR2 YYDKDF (reference sequence). CDR3 DNA: TGTGCCACCAGCAGAGATCGGGGACAGCAAGAGACCCAGTACTTC. Translation gives CATSRDRGQQETQYF.

For this clonotype: A junction end diverges from the germline sequence, so it may reflect a read error. The CDR3 protein is CASSVRVSNEQFF. CDR3 DNA: TGTGCCAGCAGTGTCCGGGTTTCCAATGAGCAGTTCTTC. The V call is TRBV10-3, the J call TRBJ2-1, with unresolved D. CDR3 length: 13 residues. CDR1 and CDR2 (germline): ENHRY, SYGVKD.

The V gene is TRBV2, the J gene TRBJ1-2; no firm D call. CDR1 is SNHLY, CDR2 FYNNEI, per germline. The CDR3 totals 16 residues. The V and J ends lost 5 bases and 0 bases respectively, with 16 bases between them. CDR3 amino acids: CASSLSRAASNYGYTF. The CDR3 DNA reads TGTGCCAGCAGTTTATCGCGGGCAGCTTCTAACTATGGCTACACCTTC.

This clonotype was detected a few times. The chain links TRBV2 to TRBJ2-7; 12 nucleotides line up with TRBD1. This CDR3 contains 20 residues. The germline V gene has CDR1 SNHLY and CDR2 FYNNEI. Losses at the gene ends were 6 bases for V and 1 base for J; bases not matched to a gene: 19. This chain's CDR3 is CASSGFRRDRGRKISYEQYF. CDR3 bases: TGTGCCAGCAGCGGATTTCGTCGGGACAGGGGGCGCAAAATTTCCTACGAGCAGTACTTC. Full variable domain (remainder filled in from reference TRBV2 and TRBJ2-7): EPEVTQTPSHQVTQMGQEVILRCVPISNHLYFYWYRQILGQKVEFLVSFYNNEISEKSEIFDDQFSVERPDGSNFTLKIRSTKLEDSAMYFCASSGFRRDRGRKISYEQYFGPGTRLTVT.

This clonotype was counted once. The chain is built from TRBV4-3 and TRBJ2-7, with 10 bases identical to TRBD2. CDR1 and CDR2 (germline): LGHNA, YSLEER. The CDR3 spans 16 residues. With V trimmed by 0 bases and J by 4 bases, 6 bases remained unmatched. The CDR3 DNA follows: TGCGCCAGCAGCCAAGAGCTAGCGGGGGCCGTTTACGAGCAGTACTTC. Translated, it gives CASSQELAGAVYEQYF.

The rearrangement uses TRBV3-1 and TRBJ2-5; a weak D match, TRBD2 (6 bases). The V end was cut by 0 bases, the J end by 3 bases, with 11 bases between. CDR1 is LGHDT, CDR2 YNNKEL, per germline (reference sequence). The CDR3 totals 15 residues. CDR3 sequence reads: CASSQEAVAEETQYF. The CDR3 DNA follows: TGTGCCAGCAGCCAAGAGGCGGTAGCGGAAGAGACCCAGTACTTC.

The rearrangement joins TRBV2 to TRBJ2-5, with TRBD2 matching 12 bases. This CDR3 contains 17 residues. After removal of 3 bases from V and 5 bases from J, the junction contained 10 bases not matched to a gene. Germline loops: CDR1 SNHLY, CDR2 FYNNEI. CDR3 sequence (DNA): TGTGCCAGCAGTGACCCTTGGACTAGCGGGGTCCGGGAGACCCAGTACTTC. Translated, it gives CASSDPWTSGVRETQYF.

The rearrangement uses TRBV30 and TRBJ1-4; D might be TRBD1 (6 bases). CDR1 is GTSNPN and CDR2 is SVGIG in the germline V gene (reference sequence). The CDR3 is made up of 12 amino acids. V was cut by 5 bases and J by 12 bases, with 16 bases left in between. The CDR3 is CAWGARQAQLFF. The CDR3 region has the DNA TGTGCCTGGGGTGCCAGACAGGCACAACTGTTTTTT.

The V call is TRBV20-1, the J call TRBJ1-1, with 7 nucleotides matching TRBD1. The J segment lost 11 bases and the V segment lost 4 bases, leaving 4 bases of the junction unmatched. Germline V gene data show CDR1 as DFQATT and CDR2 as SNEGSKA (reference sequence). The CDR3 spans 10 residues. CDR3 loop: CSAITGVAFF. The CDR3 DNA reads TGCAGTGCTATAACAGGGGTGGCTTTCTTT.